This TCR beta chain was recovered during a study of cytomegalovirus exposure and HLA in healthy donors. CDR1 SGDLS and CDR2 YYNGEE come from the germline V gene. The V end lost 6 bases, the J end lost 6 bases, and 22 bases lay between the germline ends. The CDR3 spans 15 residues. PCR primers comprised 60 Vbeta and 13 Jbeta primers. Generated by immunoSEQ multiplex PCR, the TCRdb table keeps only in-frame clones and is missing some. The table lists about 110,000 clones, 80% to 85% of them singletons. Material for sequencing was PBMCs. The sequence was obtained from a woman in her twenties or thirties in good health and CMV-seronegative. The chain employs TRBV9 and TRBJ2-7; D possibly corresponds to TRBD2 (5 bases). The CDR3: CASIGIVGGLSEQYF. In DNA, the CDR3 is TGTGCCAGCATCGGGATCGTCGGTGGCCTTTCCGAGCAGTACTTC.